Below, one T cell receptor beta chain is given with its context. Antigen unknown. These data come from a study of cytomegalovirus exposure and HLA in healthy donors. The study, taken as a whole, reports: Most observed TCR sequences were rare, whereas some public TCRs were detected in many donors. A subsequent analysis found that TCR clusters from the first cohort also tended to co-occur in the 120 validation repertoires, with roughly 95% of cluster scores above 0.

The CDR3 is 15 amino acids. The germline V gene encodes CDR1 SNHLY and CDR2 FYNNEI. V shed 3 bases and J 3 bases; nucleotides not matched to a gene: 2. Sequencing used immunoSEQ multiplex PCR; TCRdb keeps in-frame clones, though not all of them. This table has under 250,000 clones, 75% to 90% appearing once. Sequenced sample: PBMCs. This chain links TRBV2 with TRBJ2-7, with 13 bases lining up with TRBD2. This receptor was obtained from a woman aged 18-29 years in good health and CMV-seronegative. Here the CDR3 DNA reads TGTGCCAGCAGTGATGGACTAGCGGGGGACTACGAGCAGTACTTC. Its translation: CASSDGLAGDYEQYF.